These 32 T cell receptor beta chains share one sample of origin, sequenced in a study of cytomegalovirus exposure and HLA in healthy donors. Using immunoSEQ multiplex PCR, the repertoire was profiled, and TCRdb retains in-frame clones only, with some absent. The sample contains more than 200,000 clones, 90% of which appear only once. The sample comprised PBMCs. These receptors were collected from a woman between 25 and 40 years old in good health and CMV-seronegative.

V usage is TRBV9 and J usage is TRBJ1-5; 12 bases map to TRBD1. Per germline, CDR1 SGDLS and CDR2 YYNGEE. Trimming at V came to 3 bases and at J to 6 bases, leaving 1 base not matched to a gene. The CDR3 runs to 14 residues. CDR3: CASSEGQGAQPQHF. DNA of the CDR3: TGTGCCAGCAGCGAGGGACAGGGGGCTCAGCCCCAGCATTTT.

The chain combines TRBV6-6 with TRBJ2-5, with D possibly TRBD2 on 5 matching bases. The V gene lost 4 bases and the J gene lost 5 bases, with 11 bases spanning the gap. CDR3 length: 13 residues. Per the germline V gene, CDR1 is MNHNY and CDR2 is SVGAGI (reference sequence). The CDR3 coding sequence is TGTGCCAGCAGTTTAACTAGAGCGGAGACCCAGTACTTC. Translated, it gives CASSLTRAETQYF.

The rearrangement joins TRBV16 to TRBJ2-7; 11 bases align to TRBD1. V was clipped by 4 bases and J by 2 bases; unmatched bases: 1. Germline loops: CDR1 KGHSY, CDR2 FQNENV. This CDR3 has 14 residues. The CDR3 is CASSLGQGAYEQYF. The CDR3 DNA reads as TGTGCCAGCAGCCTGGGACAGGGGGCCTACGAGCAGTACTTC.

V and J are TRBV19 and TRBJ2-3; a possible D gene is TRBD1 (6 bases). Germline CDR1 LNHDA, CDR2 SQIVND (reference sequence). V lost 3 bases to trimming and J lost 4 bases, with 11 bases between them. The CDR3 runs 14 residues. Here the CDR3 reads CASSIGGSADTQYF. CDR3 DNA sequence: TGTGCCAGTAGTATTGGGGGCTCCGCAGATACGCAGTATTTT.

The chain employs TRBV29-1 and TRBJ2-1; 8 positions match TRBD2. The CDR3 contains 15 residues. Trimming removed 3 bases from V and 4 bases from J; junction bases left unmatched: 8. Germline CDR1 reads SQVTM; CDR2 reads ANQGSEA. Written as DNA, the CDR3 is TGCAGCGTTGATCCCCCGGGACTAGGTTACAATGAGCAGTTCTTC. Translation gives CSVDPPGLGYNEQFF.

This chain connects TRBV4-3 to TRBJ2-2, with 7 bases identical to TRBD2. This CDR3 has 16 residues. Trimming at V came to 2 bases and at J to 1 base, leaving 4 bases not matched to a gene. Per germline, CDR1 LGHNA and CDR2 YSLEER. This CDR3 reads CASSQLREGNTGELFF. Written as DNA, the CDR3 is TGCGCCAGCAGCCAACTAAGGGAGGGGAACACCGGGGAGCTGTTTTTT.

V and J are TRBV7-8 and TRBJ2-7, with D perhaps TRBD2 (5 bases). This CDR3 contains 15 residues. The germline gives CDR1 SGHVS, CDR2 FQNEAQ. Deletions cut 1 base from V and 5 bases from J, with 15 bases between. The CDR3 nucleotides are TGTGCCAGCAGCTTAGATGCCCGGGGTCGGGACGAGCAGTACTTC. It specifies CASSLDARGRDEQYF.

V usage is TRBV18 and J usage is TRBJ1-1; no reliable D call. The germline V gene encodes CDR1 KGHSH and CDR2 LQKENI. V lost 6 bases and J 4 bases, leaving 18 bases between the germline ends. CDR3 size: 15 residues. The CDR3 nucleotides are TGTGCCAGCTCGGAGTTAGTATCGGAAACCACTGAAGCTTTCTTT. Its protein is CASSELVSETTEAFF.

The V call is TRBV28, the J call TRBJ2-1; perhaps TRBD2 as D (6 bases). The V gene lost 3 bases and the J gene lost 8 bases, with 8 bases spanning the gap. Germline V gives CDR1 MDHEN, CDR2 SYDVKM. CDR3 length equals 12 residues. CDR3 sequence: CASSLKRDEQFF. The CDR3, as DNA: TGTGCCAGCAGTTTGAAGCGGGATGAGCAGTTCTTC.

This clone was detected a few times. This chain links TRBV28 with TRBJ1-2; TRBD1 is a possible D gene (6 bases). V gave up 6 bases and J gave up 6 bases, with 11 bases separating them. Germline CDR1 is MDHEN and CDR2 is SYDVKM. The CDR3 totals 12 residues. The CDR3 sequence: CASSPPGDGYTF. CDR3 coding DNA: TGTGCCAGCAGCCCCCCAGGGGATGGCTACACCTTC.

CDR3 sequence: CASSLVLAGAEQFF. The CDR3, as DNA: TGTGCCAGCAGCTTAGTACTAGCGGGAGCTGAGCAGTTCTTC. V usage is TRBV7-9 and J usage is TRBJ2-1; 11 nucleotides line up with TRBD2. Per the germline V gene, CDR1 is SEHNR and CDR2 is FQNEAQ (reference sequence). The CDR3 is made up of 14 amino acids. V was pared by 1 base and J by 9 bases, with 2 bases of the junction left unmatched.

The V and J genes are TRBV5-6 and TRBJ1-4; the D gene is possibly TRBD1 (5 bases). Trimming left V 3 bases short and J 7 bases short, with 13 bases between. The CDR3 has 14 residues. Germline V gives CDR1 SGHDT, CDR2 YYEEEE. CDR3 protein: CASSSWTRIEKLFF. CDR3 sequence (DNA): TGTGCCAGCAGCTCCTGGACAAGAATTGAAAAACTGTTTTTT.

The V call is TRBV27, the J call TRBJ2-7; a possible D gene is TRBD2 (5 bases). Germline loops: CDR1 MNHEY, CDR2 SMNVEV (reference sequence). V gave up 2 bases and J gave up 4 bases, with 12 bases separating them. The CDR3 has 14 amino acids. CDR3 residues: CASSLKGSYYEQYF. In DNA, the CDR3 is TGTGCCAGCAGTTTAAAAGGGAGCTATTACGAGCAGTACTTC.

The V call is TRBV7-6, the J call TRBJ2-5, with D possibly matching TRBD2 (5 bases). Germline-derived CDR1 and CDR2 are SGHVS and FNYEAQ. Between the trimmed V and J ends, which lost 5 bases and 5 bases, there was a span of 15 bases. This CDR3 is 14 amino acids long. As DNA, the CDR3 is TGTGCCAGCAGCCCTTCCCTTGGCGGGGAGACCCAGTACTTC. This sequence encodes CASSPSLGGETQYF.

The chain joins TRBV7-2 to TRBJ2-3; D is undetermined. Germline V gives CDR1 SGHTA, CDR2 FQGNSA. The CDR3 totals 15 residues. The V end lost 1 base, the J end lost 3 bases, and 11 bases lay between the germline ends. The CDR3 reads CASSLGLVGTDTQYF. The CDR3 DNA is TGTGCCAGCAGCTTAGGTTTAGTGGGGACAGATACGCAGTATTTT.

The chain is built from TRBV6-1 and TRBJ2-5; no clear D gene. V lost 8 bases and J 5 bases, leaving 21 bases between the germline ends. The germline V gene has CDR1 MNHNS and CDR2 SASEGT. This CDR3 has 15 residues. CDR3 region: CASATSHDALETQYF. The DNA for the CDR3 is TGTGCCAGCGCAACCTCCCACGACGCCTTGGAGACCCAGTACTTC.

The V call is TRBV4-1, the J call TRBJ2-4, with D perhaps given as TRBD1 or TRBD2 (5 bases each). Germline V lookup: CDR1 MGHRA, CDR2 YSYEKL. V lost 0 bases to trimming and J lost 1 base, with 10 bases between them. The CDR3 is made up of 16 amino acids. The CDR3: CASSQEGVPAKNIQYF. The CDR3 coding sequence is TGCGCCAGCAGCCAAGAGGGGGTTCCTGCCAAAAACATTCAGTACTTC.

This chain connects TRBV18 to TRBJ2-7, with a weak D call TRBD2 (7 bases). Trimming took 1 base from V and 3 from J, leaving 10 bases between them. The V gene's germline CDR1 is KGHSH and CDR2 LQKENI. The CDR3 sequence is 14 residues long. CDR3 loop: CASSPQGDYYEQYF. The CDR3 DNA is TGTGCCAGCTCACCACAGGGGGACTACTACGAGCAGTACTTC.

The V and J genes are TRBV28 and TRBJ2-1, with D uncertain. Trimming shortened V by 7 bases and J by 2 bases, and 15 bases separated the two germline ends. Germline lookup yields CDR1 MDHEN and CDR2 SYDVKM. This CDR3 spans 15 amino acids. CDR3 sequence reads: CASTQNGVTYNEQFF. The CDR3 DNA reads as TGTGCCAGCACTCAAAATGGGGTCACCTACAATGAGCAGTTCTTC.

The rearrangement links TRBV13 to TRBJ2-7; a weak D match, TRBD1 (5 bases). The V gene's germline CDR1 is PRHDT and CDR2 FYEKMQ (reference sequence). The V gene lost 0 bases and the J gene lost 0 bases, with 6 bases spanning the gap. This CDR3 spans 14 amino acids. The CDR3 bases are TGTGCCAGCAGCTTAGGACAGGCCTCCTACGAGCAGTACTTC. This encodes CASSLGQASYEQYF. Full variable domain (remainder filled in from reference TRBV13 and TRBJ2-7): AAGVIQSPRHLIKEKRETATLKCYPIPRHDTVYWYQQGPGQDPQFLISFYEKMQSDKGSIPDRFSAQQFSDYHSELNMSSLELGDSALYFCASSLGQASYEQYFGPGTRLTVT.

The rearrangement links TRBV4-1 to TRBJ2-2; possibly TRBD1 or TRBD2 for D (6 bases each). The CDR3 has 15 amino acids. Germline assignment: CDR1 MGHRA and CDR2 YSYEKL. Trimming shortened V by 0 bases and J by 6 bases, and 11 bases separated the two germline ends. The CDR3 nucleotides read TGCGCCAGCAGCCAAGATTCGGGGGCCGCCGGGGAGCTGTTTTTT. Translating gives CASSQDSGAAGELFF.

V usage is TRBV4-1 and J usage is TRBJ2-7; perhaps TRBD1 as D (5 bases). Deletions cut 1 base from V and 5 bases from J, with 12 bases between. CDR3 length: 14 amino acids. CDR1 and CDR2 (germline): MGHRA, YSYEKL. CDR3 bases: TGCGCCAGCAGCCAAGCGTTAGGGGTCCACGAGCAGTACTTC. It translates to CASSQALGVHEQYF.

The chain has TRBV27 and TRBJ1-5, with D hard to call. This CDR3 is built from 13 residues. Trimming took 4 bases from V and 5 from J, leaving 9 bases between them. Germline CDR1 reads MNHEY; CDR2 reads SMNVEV (reference sequence). This CDR3 is CASSYGGDQPQHF. The CDR3 DNA follows: TGTGCCAGCAGTTACGGAGGCGATCAGCCCCAGCATTTT.

This chain links TRBV6-5 with TRBJ2-1; D remains unclear. The V end was cut by 5 bases, the J end by 6 bases, with 5 bases between. CDR3 length: 11 amino acids. Germline CDR1 MNHEY, CDR2 SVGAGI. Here the CDR3 DNA reads TGTGCCAGCAGTAAACTCAATGAGCAGTTCTTC. The encoded protein is CASSKLNEQFF.

The V and J genes are TRBV6-5 and TRBJ2-1, with 10 bases aligning to TRBD2. The CDR3 is 15 residues long. V was clipped by 7 bases and J by 4 bases; unmatched bases: 7. Per germline, CDR1 MNHEY and CDR2 SVGAGI. In DNA, the CDR3 is TGTGCCAGCACCCTCACTAGCGGGATTTACAATGAGCAGTTCTTC. Its translation: CASTLTSGIYNEQFF.

J is TRBJ2-1 and V is TRBV9; the match to TRBD2 covers 14 bases. CDR1 and CDR2 from the germline V gene are SGDLS and YYNGEE. The CDR3 totals 19 residues. J lost 7 bases, V lost 3 bases, and 15 bases had no gene match. CDR3 sequence (DNA): TGTGCCAGCAGCGATGGGGGGACTAGCGGGAGTAAATGGTCAAATGAGCAGTTCTTC. It yields the protein CASSDGGTSGSKWSNEQFF.

The V and J genes are TRBV7-2 and TRBJ2-2, with TRBD2 matching 12 bases. The germline gives CDR1 SGHTA, CDR2 FQGNSA. The CDR3 is made up of 16 amino acids. The junction had 3 bases not matched to a gene; V was cut back by 1 base and J by 6 bases. CDR3 region: CASSLVLAGGPGELFF. CDR3 in DNA: TGTGCCAGCAGCTTAGTCCTAGCGGGAGGGCCCGGGGAGCTGTTTTTT.

V gene TRBV5-4 combines with J gene TRBJ2-2; 7 bases are a match to TRBD2. The CDR3 consists of 13 residues. Germline lookup yields CDR1 SGHNT and CDR2 YYREEE (reference sequence). V trimming: 2 bases; J trimming: 5 bases; junction bases outside the gene matches: 0. The CDR3 nucleotides are TGTGCCAGCAGCTTAGCGGGGACCGGGGAGCTGTTTTTT. Protein sequence: CASSLAGTGELFF.

The CDR3 DNA follows: TGTGCCAGCAGCTTGGGGAGACAGGGGTCAGAGACCCAGTACTTC. Amino acid sequence: CASSLGRQGSETQYF. J is TRBJ2-5 and V is TRBV5-6, with 8 nucleotides matching TRBD1. The CDR3 length is 15 residues. Germline values: CDR1 SGHDT, CDR2 YYEEEE. V lost 0 bases to trimming and J lost 4 bases; unmatched junction nucleotides: 5.

The V call is TRBV5-5, the J call TRBJ2-1; a weak D match, TRBD1 (5 bases). CDR3 length: 16 amino acids. CDR1 and CDR2 (germline): SGHKS, YYEKEE (reference sequence). The V end lost 0 bases, the J end lost 6 bases, and 16 bases lay between the germline ends. This CDR3 reads CASSLAQGRLGNEQFF. The CDR3, as DNA: TGTGCCAGCAGCTTGGCGCAGGGAAGGTTGGGCAATGAGCAGTTCTTC.

The rearrangement uses TRBV6-4 and TRBJ2-2, with D unclear. Germline V gives CDR1 MRHNA, CDR2 SNTAGT. V was shortened by 0 bases and J by 4 bases, with 6 bases between the two germline ends. The CDR3 runs 14 residues. CDR3 protein: CASSDSASTGELFF. The CDR3 bases are TGTGCCAGCAGTGACTCGGCGAGCACCGGGGAGCTGTTTTTT.

The rearrangement uses TRBV13 and TRBJ1-1; 7 bases map to TRBD1. The germline V gene has CDR1 PRHDT and CDR2 FYEKMQ (reference sequence). The CDR3 is made up of 15 amino acids. The J segment lost 2 bases and the V segment lost 3 bases, leaving 6 bases of the junction unmatched. This CDR3 is CASSLTGKSNTEAFF. Written as DNA, the CDR3 is TGTGCCAGCAGCTTGACAGGGAAGTCTAACACTGAAGCTTTCTTT. The full variable domain, rest sourced from reference TRBV13 and TRBJ1-1, is AAGVIQSPRHLIKEKRETATLKCYPIPRHDTVYWYQQGPGQDPQFLISFYEKMQSDKGSIPDRFSAQQFSDYHSELNMSSLELGDSALYFCASSLTGKSNTEAFFGQGTRLTVV.